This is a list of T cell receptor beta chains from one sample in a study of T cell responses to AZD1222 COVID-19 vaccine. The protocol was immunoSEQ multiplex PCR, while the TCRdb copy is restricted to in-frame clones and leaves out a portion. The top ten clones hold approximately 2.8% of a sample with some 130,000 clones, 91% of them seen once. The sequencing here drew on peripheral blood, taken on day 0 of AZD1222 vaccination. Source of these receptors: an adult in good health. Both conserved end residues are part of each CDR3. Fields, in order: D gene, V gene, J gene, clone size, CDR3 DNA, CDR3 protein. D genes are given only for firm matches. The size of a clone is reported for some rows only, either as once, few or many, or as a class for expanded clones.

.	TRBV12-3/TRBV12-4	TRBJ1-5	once	TGTGCCAGCAGTTTAAATCGCAATCAGCCCCAGCATTTT	CASSLNRNQPQHF
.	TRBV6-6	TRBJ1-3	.	TGTGCCAGCAGTTCTACTAATACTGGAAACACCATATATTTT	CASSSTNTGNTIYF
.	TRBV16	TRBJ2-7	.	TGTGCCAGCAGCCAATTCGAGGTGCACGAGCAGTACTTC	CASSQFEVHEQYF
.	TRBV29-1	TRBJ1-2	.	TGCAGCGTTGAAGCTCCCTCGGCCGGGACAAGAATAAACTATGGCTACACCTTC	CSVEAPSAGTRINYGYTF
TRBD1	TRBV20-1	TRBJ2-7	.	TGCAGTGCTAGTCCCCGGGACAGTTACTACGAGCAGTACTTC	CSASPRDSYYEQYF
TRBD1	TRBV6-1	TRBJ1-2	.	TGTGCCAGCAGTGAGAACAGGGGGTATGGCTACACCTTC	CASSENRGYGYTF
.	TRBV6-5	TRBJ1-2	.	TGTGCCAGCAGTTACTCGGGGGGGGCTGAAGGCTACACCTTC	CASSYSGGAEGYTF
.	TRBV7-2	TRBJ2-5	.	TGTGCCAGCAGCTTAGATCGTTCCAGAGCTAAAGAGACCCAGTACTTC	CASSLDRSRAKETQYF
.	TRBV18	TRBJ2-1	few	TGTGCCAGCTCACCCGACTTGGCGGCTAACAATGAGCAGTTCTTC	CASSPDLAANNEQFF
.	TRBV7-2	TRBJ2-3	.	TGTGCCAGCAGCTTAGCGTTAGAAGCGCAGTATTTT	CASSLALEAQYF
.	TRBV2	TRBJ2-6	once	TGTGCCAGCAGTGGGACAGCTGGGGCCAACGTCCTGACTTTC	CASSGTAGANVLTF
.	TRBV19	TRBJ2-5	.	TGTGCCAGTATTTTAGTCCCCGGGGGAAGAGAGACCCAGTACTTC	CASILVPGGRETQYF
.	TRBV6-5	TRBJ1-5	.	TGTGCCAGCCAGCCGGGACCGGCCACAAATCAGCCCCAGCATTTT	CASQPGPATNQPQHF
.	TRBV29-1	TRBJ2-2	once	TGCAGCGCCATCCAGACCGGGGAGCTGTTTTTT	CSAIQTGELFF
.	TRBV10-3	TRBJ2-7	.	TGTGCCATCAGTGACAAGGGATTCTCCTACGAGCAGTACTTC	CAISDKGFSYEQYF